The rows below give T cell receptor beta chains drawn from one sample of a study of cytomegalovirus exposure and HLA in healthy donors. Clones were sequenced by immunoSEQ multiplex PCR, and TCRdb holds only the in-frame ones, with some missing. The sample includes about 190,000 clones, approximately 85% of them seen just once. Sequencing was performed on PBMCs. The receptors stem from a man between 18 and 35 years old in good health and CMV-seronegative. Each CDR3 is given with its conserved first and last residue. The D gene is left open where the match is weak. Clone size is shown for a subset of rows, as once, few, many or a class of expanded clone.

J gene: TRBJ2-2; D gene: TRBD2; clone size: few; V gene: TRBV4-1; CDR3 DNA: TGCGCCAGCAGCCAAGGTGGGACTAGCGGGGCTACCGGGGAGCTGTTTTTT; CDR3 protein: CASSQGGTSGATGELFF
J gene: TRBJ2-7; D gene: TRBD2; clone size: .; V gene: TRBV7-9; CDR3 DNA: TGTTCCAGCAGCCCAAGTACGGGAGGAATCATCTACGAGCAGTACTTC; CDR3 protein: CSSSPSTGGIIYEQYF
J gene: TRBJ2-3; D gene: TRBD2; clone size: .; V gene: TRBV9; CDR3 DNA: TGTGCCAGCAGCGTAGCTGGGCGGGCGGGGGGCCACACAGATACGCAGTATTTT; CDR3 protein: CASSVAGRAGGHTDTQYF
J gene: TRBJ1-3; D gene: .; clone size: .; V gene: TRBV14; CDR3 DNA: TGTGCCAGCAGCCAAGTCGGGGGGTACTCTGGAAACACCATATATTTT; CDR3 protein: CASSQVGGYSGNTIYF
J gene: TRBJ1-4; D gene: TRBD1; clone size: .; V gene: TRBV7-9; CDR3 DNA: TGTGCCAGCAGCTTAGCGGGACAGCCGGGGGTCGAAAAACTGTTTTTT; CDR3 protein: CASSLAGQPGVEKLFF
J gene: TRBJ2-3; D gene: TRBD2; clone size: .; V gene: TRBV10-3; CDR3 DNA: TGTGCCACCTCGGGACTAGCGATTGCCACAGATACGCAGTATTTT; CDR3 protein: CATSGLAIATDTQYF
J gene: TRBJ2-4; D gene: TRBD2; clone size: .; V gene: TRBV10-3; CDR3 DNA: TGTGCCATCAGTGACCTCTGGCCGGCGGGAGCGTACATTCAGTACTTC; CDR3 protein: CAISDLWPAGAYIQYF
J gene: TRBJ1-3; D gene: .; clone size: .; V gene: TRBV5-1; CDR3 DNA: TGCGCCAGCAGCTTGGCGACAGAGCTCTCTGGAAACACCATATATTTT; CDR3 protein: CASSLATELSGNTIYF
J gene: TRBJ1-2; D gene: TRBD1; clone size: .; V gene: TRBV7-9; CDR3 DNA: TGTGCCAGCAGCATCGGGGACAGCTATGGCTACACCTTC; CDR3 protein: CASSIGDSYGYTF
J gene: TRBJ2-5; D gene: TRBD2; clone size: .; V gene: TRBV12-5; CDR3 DNA: TGTGCTAGTGGTTTGGTAATGGGGCGGGAGTTTCCCCAAGAGACCCAGTACTTC; CDR3 protein: CASGLVMGREFPQETQYF
J gene: TRBJ1-5; D gene: .; clone size: few; V gene: TRBV7-9; CDR3 DNA: TGTGCCAGCAGCTTCCGGGATCAGCCCCAGCATTTT; CDR3 protein: CASSFRDQPQHF
J gene: TRBJ1-1; D gene: TRBD1; clone size: .; V gene: TRBV15; CDR3 DNA: TGTGCCACCAGCAGAGATAACAGGGGGCAGGCTTTCTTT; CDR3 protein: CATSRDNRGQAFF
J gene: TRBJ2-7; D gene: .; clone size: .; V gene: TRBV28; CDR3 DNA: TGTGCCAGCAGTTTAAGGGAGGCCAACTACGAGCAGTACTTC; CDR3 protein: CASSLREANYEQYF
J gene: TRBJ2-5; D gene: TRBD2; clone size: .; V gene: TRBV4-2; CDR3 DNA: TGTGCCAGCAGCCAAGGGGTAGCGGGGCAAGTCCAAGAGACCCAGTACTTC; CDR3 protein: CASSQGVAGQVQETQYF
J gene: TRBJ2-5; D gene: .; clone size: .; V gene: TRBV9; CDR3 DNA: TGTGCCAGCAGCGTAGGGCCCTCTAGCACGGAGACCCAGTACTTC; CDR3 protein: CASSVGPSSTETQYF
J gene: TRBJ1-3; D gene: .; clone size: .; V gene: TRBV7-6; CDR3 DNA: TGTGCCAGCAGCCGGACGACAGCTTCTGGAAACACCATATATTTT; CDR3 protein: CASSRTTASGNTIYF
J gene: TRBJ1-5; D gene: TRBD1; clone size: .; V gene: TRBV2; CDR3 DNA: TGTGCCAGCAGCGAACGTGTCAGGGGGAACGGGCAGCCCCAGCATTTT; CDR3 protein: CASSERVRGNGQPQHF
J gene: TRBJ2-7; D gene: .; clone size: .; V gene: TRBV6-5; CDR3 DNA: TGTGCCAGCAGTTACGCCAACGGCGGGGAGCAGTACTTC; CDR3 protein: CASSYANGGEQYF
J gene: TRBJ2-5; D gene: .; clone size: .; V gene: TRBV7-6; CDR3 DNA: TGTGCCAGCAGCTTAGGAGGGCAAGAGACCCAGTACTTC; CDR3 protein: CASSLGGQETQYF
J gene: TRBJ1-2; D gene: .; clone size: .; V gene: TRBV2; CDR3 DNA: TGTGCCAGCAGTCACCCCGACAGGTTCGCTGGCTACACCTTC; CDR3 protein: CASSHPDRFAGYTF
J gene: TRBJ2-1; D gene: .; clone size: few; V gene: TRBV19; CDR3 DNA: TGTGCCAGCCGGGACTTTTACAATGAGCAGTTCTTC; CDR3 protein: CASRDFYNEQFF
J gene: TRBJ2-6; D gene: .; clone size: once; V gene: TRBV28; CDR3 DNA: TGTGCCAGCACTGTGGGGGGGCACTCTGGGGCCAACGTCCTGACTTTC; CDR3 protein: CASTVGGHSGANVLTF
J gene: TRBJ1-2; D gene: .; clone size: .; V gene: TRBV6-5; CDR3 DNA: TGTGCCAGCAGTTACTCAAGGACTTTGGGCTATGGCTACACCTTC; CDR3 protein: CASSYSRTLGYGYTF
J gene: TRBJ2-5; D gene: TRBD2; clone size: .; V gene: TRBV19; CDR3 DNA: TGTGCCACGAAGCGAGGCGGGGGGGCCTTGGAGACCCAGTACTTC; CDR3 protein: CATKRGGGALETQYF
J gene: TRBJ1-2; D gene: .; clone size: once; V gene: TRBV30; CDR3 DNA: TGTGCCTGGAGTGTACCCCAGGGCTTATTTAGGGACACCTTC; CDR3 protein: CAWSVPQGLFRDTF
J gene: TRBJ2-7; D gene: TRBD1; clone size: .; V gene: TRBV7-2; CDR3 DNA: TGTGCCAGCAGCTTAGTGCTGGGGCCCGGGACAGGGCCCTCCTACGAGCAGTACTTC; CDR3 protein: CASSLVLGPGTGPSYEQYF
J gene: TRBJ1-2; D gene: TRBD1; clone size: .; V gene: TRBV11-2; CDR3 DNA: TGTGCCAGCAGAAGGGACAGCTCAGGTCCGTATGGCTACACCTTC; CDR3 protein: CASRRDSSGPYGYTF
J gene: TRBJ2-2; D gene: .; clone size: few; V gene: TRBV25-1; CDR3 DNA: TGTGCCAGCAGTGAAGACAGGACCTACACCGGGGAGCTGTTTTTT; CDR3 protein: CASSEDRTYTGELFF
J gene: TRBJ1-1; D gene: .; clone size: once; V gene: TRBV5-1; CDR3 DNA: TGCGCCAGCAGCTTTGACGGTCGACTAAAAGCATATACTGAAGCTTTCTTT; CDR3 protein: CASSFDGRLKAYTEAFF
J gene: TRBJ2-7; D gene: TRBD1; clone size: few; V gene: TRBV29-1; CDR3 DNA: TGCAGCGTTGAAGATCTTCGGGACAGGGGGCACTACGAGCAGTACTTC; CDR3 protein: CSVEDLRDRGHYEQYF
J gene: TRBJ2-1; D gene: .; clone size: .; V gene: TRBV5-6; CDR3 DNA: TGTGCCAGCAGCCTGGGGGCGAGCTCCTACAATGAGCAGTTCTTC; CDR3 protein: CASSLGASSYNEQFF
J gene: TRBJ2-5; D gene: .; clone size: .; V gene: TRBV29-1; CDR3 DNA: TGCAGCGTTGAAGATCAGTTCCAAGAGACCCAGTACTTC; CDR3 protein: CSVEDQFQETQYF
J gene: TRBJ2-7; D gene: TRBD2; clone size: .; V gene: TRBV5-6; CDR3 DNA: TGTGCCAGCAGCCCTTTAGCGGGAGCCTCCTACGAGCAGTACTTC; CDR3 protein: CASSPLAGASYEQYF
J gene: TRBJ2-7; D gene: TRBD1; clone size: .; V gene: TRBV6-5; CDR3 DNA: TGTGCCAGCAGACTGGGGACAGCCGAGCAGTACTTC; CDR3 protein: CASRLGTAEQYF
J gene: TRBJ2-3; D gene: .; clone size: .; V gene: TRBV19; CDR3 DNA: TGTGCCAGTACCCCCTTTGGGGGCGAATACACAGATACGCAGTATTTT; CDR3 protein: CASTPFGGEYTDTQYF
J gene: TRBJ2-1; D gene: TRBD2; clone size: .; V gene: TRBV7-2; CDR3 DNA: TGTGCCAGCAGCGCTAGCGGGAGGGCCCCTGAGCAGTTCTTC; CDR3 protein: CASSASGRAPEQFF
J gene: TRBJ2-7; D gene: TRBD2; clone size: .; V gene: TRBV15; CDR3 DNA: TGTGCCACCAGCAGAGTGGGGACTAGCGGGAGCGGAGAGCAGTACTTC; CDR3 protein: CATSRVGTSGSGEQYF
J gene: TRBJ2-7; D gene: .; clone size: .; V gene: TRBV6-1; CDR3 DNA: TGTGCCAGCAGTGATTGGGCAAGTACAGGATCATCTCGCGAGCAGTACTTC; CDR3 protein: CASSDWASTGSSREQYF
J gene: TRBJ2-7; D gene: TRBD1; clone size: .; V gene: TRBV2; CDR3 DNA: TGTGCCAGCAGAGACGACAGGGTGGAAATCCAGTACTTC; CDR3 protein: CASRDDRVEIQYF